This T cell receptor beta chain was obtained from a study of blood T cells in healthy people across ages. It was with a sample-barcoded 5' primer and a J-beta primer mix that a second PCR of roughly 7 to 12 cycles was run. One entry per CDR3 protein, called by TCRdb with MiXCR from the 5' RACE reads. Of hundreds of thousands of distinct CDR3 sequences listed, 32% are singletons. Notes on this clonotype: As yet, its antigen is unknown.

Whole-study findings and limits: Diversity of TCR beta per million T cells declined in a roughly linear way with age. Long-lived and aged donors differed, with more naive CD4+ cells and higher diversity in the long-lived. Nothing was known about donor CMV status, and this possibly confounded expanded clonotype changes.

Trimming left V 1 base short and J 0 bases short, with 10 bases between. Germline V gene sequence: CDR1 LGHNA, CDR2 YNFKEQ. The CDR3 contains 16 residues. Each of the donors had roughly 9.3 milliliters of peripheral blood drawn into EDTA-treated Vacutainer tubes. The sequence was collected from a woman older than 75 in good health. The rearrangement links TRBV4-2 to TRBJ1-3; possibly TRBD1 for D (6 bases). The sequenced sample consisted of blood. The CDR3 loop is CASSQVGGPSGNTIYF. CDR3 in DNA: TGTGCCAGCAGCCAAGTTGGGGGCCCCTCTGGAAACACCATATATTTT.